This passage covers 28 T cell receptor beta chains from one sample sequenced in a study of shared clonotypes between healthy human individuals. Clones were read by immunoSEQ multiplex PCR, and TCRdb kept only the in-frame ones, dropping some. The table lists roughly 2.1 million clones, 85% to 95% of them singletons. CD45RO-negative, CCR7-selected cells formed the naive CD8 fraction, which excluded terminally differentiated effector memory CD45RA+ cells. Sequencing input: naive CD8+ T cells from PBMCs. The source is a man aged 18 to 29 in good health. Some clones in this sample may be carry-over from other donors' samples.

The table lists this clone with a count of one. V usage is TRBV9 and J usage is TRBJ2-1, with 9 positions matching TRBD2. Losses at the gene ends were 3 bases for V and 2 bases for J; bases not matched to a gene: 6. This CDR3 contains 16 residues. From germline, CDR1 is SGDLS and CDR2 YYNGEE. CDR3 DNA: TGTGCCAGCAGCGCAGAAGGACTAGCGCCCTACAATGAGCAGTTCTTC. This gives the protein CASSAEGLAPYNEQFF.

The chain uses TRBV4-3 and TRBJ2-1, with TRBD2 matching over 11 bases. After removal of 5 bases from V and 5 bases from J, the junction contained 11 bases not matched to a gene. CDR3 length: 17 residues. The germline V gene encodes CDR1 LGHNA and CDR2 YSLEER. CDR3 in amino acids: CASSSRLSGRADNEQFF. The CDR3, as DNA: TGCGCCAGCAGCAGCCGCCTTAGCGGGAGGGCCGACAATGAGCAGTTCTTC.

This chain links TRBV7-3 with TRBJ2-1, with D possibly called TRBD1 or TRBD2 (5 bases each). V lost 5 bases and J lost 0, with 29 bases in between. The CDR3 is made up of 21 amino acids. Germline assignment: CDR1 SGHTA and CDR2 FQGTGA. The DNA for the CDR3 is TGTGCCAGCAGCGCATACCTGTTGGGACCGCAAAGGGGAAGCTCCTACAATGAGCAGTTCTTC. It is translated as CASSAYLLGPQRGSSYNEQFF.

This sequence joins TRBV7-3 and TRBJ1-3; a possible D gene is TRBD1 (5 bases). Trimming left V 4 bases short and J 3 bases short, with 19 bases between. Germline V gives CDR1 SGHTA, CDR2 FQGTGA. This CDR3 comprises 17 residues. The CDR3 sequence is CASSSTQQGRGGNTIYF. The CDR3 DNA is TGTGCCAGCAGCTCCACCCAGCAGGGCCGGGGTGGAAACACCATATATTTT.

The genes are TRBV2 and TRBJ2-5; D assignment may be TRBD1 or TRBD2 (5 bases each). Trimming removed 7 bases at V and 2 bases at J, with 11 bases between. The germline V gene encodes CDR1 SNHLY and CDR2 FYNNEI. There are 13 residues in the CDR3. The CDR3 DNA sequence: TGTGCCAGCACCCCATGGGGGCAAGAGACCCAGTACTTC. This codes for CASTPWGQETQYF. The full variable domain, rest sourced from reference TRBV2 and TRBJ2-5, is EPEVTQTPSHQVTQMGQEVILRCVPISNHLYFYWYRQILGQKVEFLVSFYNNEISEKSEIFDDQFSVERPDGSNFTLKIRSTKLEDSAMYFCASTPWGQETQYFGPGTRLLVL.

The CDR3 region is CASSQDLRGPNQHF. In nucleotides, the CDR3 is TGCGCCAGCAGCCAAGATTTGAGGGGACCTAATCAGCATTTT. The V call is TRBV4-3, the J call TRBJ1-5; perhaps TRBD1 as D (5 bases). The CDR3 contains 14 residues. Trimming stripped 0 bases from V and 13 bases from J, with 16 bases between. CDR1 and CDR2 (germline): LGHNA, YSLEER.

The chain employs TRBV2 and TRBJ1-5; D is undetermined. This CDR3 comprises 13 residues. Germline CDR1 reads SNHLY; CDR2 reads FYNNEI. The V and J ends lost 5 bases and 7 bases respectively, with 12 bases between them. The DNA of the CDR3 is TGTGCCAGCAGTCGGATGGATGGGCAGCCCCAGCATTTT. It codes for CASSRMDGQPQHF.

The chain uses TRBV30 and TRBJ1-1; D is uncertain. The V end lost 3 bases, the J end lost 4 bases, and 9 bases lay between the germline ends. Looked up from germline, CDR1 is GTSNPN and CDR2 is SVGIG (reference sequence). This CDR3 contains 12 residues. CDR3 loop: CAWSRKGTEAFF. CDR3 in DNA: TGTGCCTGGAGCCGTAAGGGCACTGAAGCTTTCTTT. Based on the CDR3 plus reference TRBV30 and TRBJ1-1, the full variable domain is SQTIHQWPATLVQPVGSPLSLECTVEGTSNPNLYWYRQAAGRGLQLLFYSVGIGQISSEVPQNLSASRPQDRQFILSSKKLLLSDSGFYLCAWSRKGTEAFFGQGTRLTVV.

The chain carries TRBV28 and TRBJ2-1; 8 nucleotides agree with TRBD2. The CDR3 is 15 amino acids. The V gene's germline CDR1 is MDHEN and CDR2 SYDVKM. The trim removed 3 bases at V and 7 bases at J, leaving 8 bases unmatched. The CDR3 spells CASSFPGGVGNEQFF. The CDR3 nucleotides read TGTGCCAGCAGTTTCCCGGGGGGGGTCGGAAATGAGCAGTTCTTC.

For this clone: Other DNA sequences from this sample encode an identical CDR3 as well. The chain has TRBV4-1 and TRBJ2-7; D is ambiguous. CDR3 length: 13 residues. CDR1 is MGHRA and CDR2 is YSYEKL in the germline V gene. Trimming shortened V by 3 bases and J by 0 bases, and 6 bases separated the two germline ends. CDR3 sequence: CASSQGHSYEQYF. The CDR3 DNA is TGCGCCAGCAGCCAGGGCCACTCCTACGAGCAGTACTTC.

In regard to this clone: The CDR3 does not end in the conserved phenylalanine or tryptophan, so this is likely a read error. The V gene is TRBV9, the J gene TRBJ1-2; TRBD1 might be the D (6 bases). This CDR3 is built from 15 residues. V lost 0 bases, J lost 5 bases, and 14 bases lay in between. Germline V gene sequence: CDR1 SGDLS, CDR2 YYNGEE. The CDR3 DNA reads TGTGCCAGCAGCGTAGGAACAGGGTTTTCTTATGGCTACACCTCC. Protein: CASSVGTGFSYGYTS.

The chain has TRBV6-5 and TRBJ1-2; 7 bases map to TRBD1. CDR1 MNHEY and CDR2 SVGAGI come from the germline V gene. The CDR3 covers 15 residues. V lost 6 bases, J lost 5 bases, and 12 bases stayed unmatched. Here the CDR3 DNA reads TGTGCCAGCAGAATTTACGACGGGACAGCATATGGCTACACCTTC. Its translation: CASRIYDGTAYGYTF.

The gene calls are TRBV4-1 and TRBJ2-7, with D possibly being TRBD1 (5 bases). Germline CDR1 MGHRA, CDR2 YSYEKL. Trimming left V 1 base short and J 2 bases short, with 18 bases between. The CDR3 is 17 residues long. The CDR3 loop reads CASSQVTGYRWPYEQYF. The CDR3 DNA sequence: TGCGCCAGCAGCCAAGTGACCGGCTACAGGTGGCCCTACGAGCAGTACTTC.

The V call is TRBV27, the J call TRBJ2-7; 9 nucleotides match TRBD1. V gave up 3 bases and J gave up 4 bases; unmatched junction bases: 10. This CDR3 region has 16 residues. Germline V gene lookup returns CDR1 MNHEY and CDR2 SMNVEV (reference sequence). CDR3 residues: CASSFSLGTGYYEQYF. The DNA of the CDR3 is TGTGCCAGCAGTTTTTCCCTTGGGACAGGGTATTACGAGCAGTACTTC.

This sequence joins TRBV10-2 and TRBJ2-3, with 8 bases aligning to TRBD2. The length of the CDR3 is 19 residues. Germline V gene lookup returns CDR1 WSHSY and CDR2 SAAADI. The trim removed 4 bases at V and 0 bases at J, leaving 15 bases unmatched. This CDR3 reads CASSAYAAGETPSTDTQYF. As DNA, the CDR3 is TGCGCCAGCAGTGCCTATGCAGCGGGAGAAACACCGAGCACAGATACGCAGTATTTT.

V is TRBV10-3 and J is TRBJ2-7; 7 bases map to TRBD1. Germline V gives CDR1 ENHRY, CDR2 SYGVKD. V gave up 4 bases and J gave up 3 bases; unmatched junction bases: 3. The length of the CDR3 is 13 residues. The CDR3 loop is CAISVGTDYEQYF. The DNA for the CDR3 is TGTGCCATCAGTGTGGGGACAGACTACGAGCAGTACTTC.

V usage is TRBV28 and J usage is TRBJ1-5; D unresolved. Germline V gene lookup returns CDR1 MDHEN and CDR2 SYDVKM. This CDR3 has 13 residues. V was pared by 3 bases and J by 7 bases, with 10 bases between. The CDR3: CASSFAKRQPQHF. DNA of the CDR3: TGTGCCAGCAGTTTTGCGAAGCGGCAGCCCCAGCATTTT.

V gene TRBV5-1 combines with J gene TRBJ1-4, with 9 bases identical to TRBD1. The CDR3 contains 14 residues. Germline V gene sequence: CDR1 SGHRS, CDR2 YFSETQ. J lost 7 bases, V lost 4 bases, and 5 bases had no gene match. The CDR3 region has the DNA TGCGCCAGCAGCCTGGGACAGGGTACTGAAAAACTGTTTTTT. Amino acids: CASSLGQGTEKLFF.

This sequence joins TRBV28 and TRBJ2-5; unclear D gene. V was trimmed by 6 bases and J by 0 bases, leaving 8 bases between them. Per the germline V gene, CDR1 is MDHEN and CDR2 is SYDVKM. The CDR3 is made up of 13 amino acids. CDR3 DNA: TGTGCCAGCAGACCAGAGTACCAAGAGACCCAGTACTTC. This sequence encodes CASRPEYQETQYF.

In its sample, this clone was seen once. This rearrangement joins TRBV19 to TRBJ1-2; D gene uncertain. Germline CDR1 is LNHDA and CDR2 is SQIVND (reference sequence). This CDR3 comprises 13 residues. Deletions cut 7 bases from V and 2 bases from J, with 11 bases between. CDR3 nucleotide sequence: TGTGCCAGTACAATGACAACAAACTATGGCTACACCTTC. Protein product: CASTMTTNYGYTF.

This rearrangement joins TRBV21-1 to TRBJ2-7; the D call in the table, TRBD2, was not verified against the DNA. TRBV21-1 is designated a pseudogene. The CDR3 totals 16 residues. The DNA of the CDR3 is TGTGCCAGCAGCAAAAAGGGGACTAGCGGTTCCTACGAGCAGTACTTC. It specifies CASSKKGTSGSYEQYF.

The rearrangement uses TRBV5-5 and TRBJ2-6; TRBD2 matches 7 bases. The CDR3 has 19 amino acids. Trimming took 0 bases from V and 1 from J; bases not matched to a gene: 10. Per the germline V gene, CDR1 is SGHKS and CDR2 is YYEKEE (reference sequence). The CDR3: CASSLGGGAVRSGANVLTF. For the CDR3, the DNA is TGTGCCAGCAGCTTGGGGGGGGGAGCAGTGAGGTCTGGGGCCAACGTCCTGACTTTC.

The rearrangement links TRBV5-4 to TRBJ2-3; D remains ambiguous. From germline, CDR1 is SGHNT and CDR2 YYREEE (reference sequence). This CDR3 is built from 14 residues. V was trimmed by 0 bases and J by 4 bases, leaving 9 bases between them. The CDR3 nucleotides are TGTGCCAGCAGCTTGGCTGAGCCCCCAGATACGCAGTATTTT. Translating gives CASSLAEPPDTQYF. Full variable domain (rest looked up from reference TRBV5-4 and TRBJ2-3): ETGVTQSPTHLIKTRGQQVTLRCSSQSGHNTVSWYQQALGQGPQFIFQYYREEENGRGNFPPRFSGLQFPNYSSELNVNALELDDSALYLCASSLAEPPDTQYFGPGTRLTVL.

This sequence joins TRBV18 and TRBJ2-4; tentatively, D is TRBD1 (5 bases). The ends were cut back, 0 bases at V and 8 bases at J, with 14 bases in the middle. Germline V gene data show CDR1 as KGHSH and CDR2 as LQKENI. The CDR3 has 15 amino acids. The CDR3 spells CASSPPEKGFHIQYF. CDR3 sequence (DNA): TGTGCCAGCTCACCACCCGAGAAGGGGTTTCACATTCAGTACTTC.

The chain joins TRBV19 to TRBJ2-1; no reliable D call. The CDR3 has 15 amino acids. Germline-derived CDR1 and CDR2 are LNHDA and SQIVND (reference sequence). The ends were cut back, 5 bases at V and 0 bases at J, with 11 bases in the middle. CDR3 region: CASSPTHSSYNEQFF. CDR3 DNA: TGTGCCAGTAGTCCAACTCACAGCTCCTACAATGAGCAGTTCTTC.

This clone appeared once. The CDR3, as DNA: TGTGCCAGCAGCGGTCTGAGTGTCCACGAGCAGTACTTC. Its translation: CASSGLSVHEQYF. The rearrangement links TRBV6-6 to TRBJ2-7; D gene uncertain. V lost 6 bases and J 5 bases, leaving 14 bases between the germline ends. Germline CDR1 MNHNY, CDR2 SVGAGI (reference sequence). CDR3 length: 13 residues.

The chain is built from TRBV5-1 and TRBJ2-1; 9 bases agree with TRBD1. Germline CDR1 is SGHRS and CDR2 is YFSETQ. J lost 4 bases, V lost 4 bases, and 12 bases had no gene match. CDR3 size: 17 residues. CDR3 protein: CASSRNPGQGQYNEQFF. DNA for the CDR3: TGCGCCAGCAGCCGGAATCCGGGACAGGGACAATACAATGAGCAGTTCTTC. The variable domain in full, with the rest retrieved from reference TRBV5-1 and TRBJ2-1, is KAGVTQTPRYLIKTRGQQVTLSCSPISGHRSVSWYQQTPGQGLQFLFEYFSETQRNKGNFPGRFSGRQFSNSRSEMNVSTLELGDSALYLCASSRNPGQGQYNEQFFGPGTRLTVL.

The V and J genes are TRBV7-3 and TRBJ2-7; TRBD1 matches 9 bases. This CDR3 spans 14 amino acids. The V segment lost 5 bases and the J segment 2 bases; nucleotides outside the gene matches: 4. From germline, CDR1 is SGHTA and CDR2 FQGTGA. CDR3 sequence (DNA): TGTGCCAGCAGCGCCACAGGGGGCGCCTACGAGCAGTACTTC. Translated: CASSATGGAYEQYF.